Listed below are T cell receptor beta chains from one sample, sequenced in a study of shared clonotypes between healthy human individuals. Produced via immunoSEQ multiplex PCR; TCRdb's table is partial and in-frame only. The sample records a few million clones, approximately 94% being singletons. The sequencing input was naive CD4+ T cells sorted from blood. Receptors originate from a man aged 18 to 29 in good health. CDR3s include the opening cysteine and the closing phenylalanine or tryptophan. Fields, in order: J gene, D gene, clone size, V gene, CDR3 protein, CDR3 DNA. The D gene is left open where the match is weak. Clone sizes are given selectively: once, few, many, or a class where the clone is expanded.

j_call: TRBJ2-3
d_call: .
clone_size: .
v_call: TRBV28
cdr3_aa: CAGNGGPRVRRTDTQYF
cdr3_nt: TGTGCCGGAAACGGGGGCCCTCGTGTAAGACGGACAGATACGCAGTATTTT

j_call: TRBJ1-4
d_call: TRBD1
clone_size: .
v_call: TRBV6-5
cdr3_aa: CASSEQGAGEKLFF
cdr3_nt: TGTGCCAGCAGCGAGCAGGGGGCAGGGGAAAAACTGTTTTTT

j_call: TRBJ1-5
d_call: .
clone_size: .
v_call: TRBV28
cdr3_aa: CASSLKGGSNQPQHF
cdr3_nt: TGTGCCAGCAGTTTAAAAGGGGGTAGCAATCAGCCCCAGCATTTT

j_call: TRBJ1-2
d_call: .
clone_size: .
v_call: TRBV28
cdr3_aa: CASSLYGVQGYGYTF
cdr3_nt: TGTGCCAGCAGTTTATACGGGGTTCAAGGGTATGGCTACACCTTC

j_call: TRBJ2-4
d_call: TRBD1
clone_size: .
v_call: TRBV11-2
cdr3_aa: CASSIDGTGGGKLAKNIQYF
cdr3_nt: TGTGCCAGCAGCATAGATGGGACAGGGGGCGGTAAGTTAGCCAAAAACATTCAGTACTTC

j_call: TRBJ2-7
d_call: .
clone_size: .
v_call: TRBV7-2
cdr3_aa: CASSPGPYEQYF
cdr3_nt: TGTGCCAGCAGCCCGGGCCCCTACGAGCAGTACTTC

j_call: TRBJ2-3
d_call: TRBD1
clone_size: .
v_call: TRBV19
cdr3_aa: CASRGQGLGTDTQYF
cdr3_nt: TGTGCCAGTAGAGGACAGGGTCTTGGCACAGATACGCAGTATTTT

j_call: TRBJ2-2
d_call: .
clone_size: once
v_call: TRBV7-2
cdr3_aa: CASSLGGAGPGELFF
cdr3_nt: TGTGCCAGCAGCTTAGGGGGGGCTGGACCCGGGGAGCTGTTTTTT

j_call: TRBJ2-1
d_call: .
clone_size: .
v_call: TRBV7-2
cdr3_aa: CASSIYRSRGLNEQFF
cdr3_nt: TGTGCCAGCAGCATTTATCGGTCCCGAGGGCTCAATGAGCAGTTCTTC

j_call: TRBJ1-2
d_call: TRBD1
clone_size: .
v_call: TRBV5-4
cdr3_aa: CASSFQPGQGIYGYTF
cdr3_nt: TGTGCCAGCAGCTTTCAACCGGGACAGGGGATCTATGGCTACACCTTC

j_call: TRBJ1-1
d_call: .
clone_size: .
v_call: TRBV7-6
cdr3_aa: CASSLSAGMDTEAFF
cdr3_nt: TGTGCCAGCAGCCTTAGTGCAGGGATGGACACTGAAGCTTTCTTT

j_call: TRBJ1-6
d_call: TRBD1
clone_size: .
v_call: TRBV11-3
cdr3_aa: CASSLGQGDNSPLHF
cdr3_nt: TGTGCCAGCAGCTTGGGGCAGGGGGATAATTCACCCCTCCACTTT

j_call: TRBJ2-1
d_call: .
clone_size: .
v_call: TRBV6-6
cdr3_aa: CASSYSGMDQFF
cdr3_nt: TGTGCCAGCAGTTACTCGGGCATGGACCAGTTCTTC

j_call: TRBJ2-7
d_call: .
clone_size: .
v_call: TRBV4-1
cdr3_aa: CASSQSPLAGVPYEQYF
cdr3_nt: TGCGCCAGCAGTCAGTCCCCTCTAGCAGGAGTCCCCTACGAGCAGTACTTC

j_call: TRBJ1-1
d_call: .
clone_size: .
v_call: TRBV5-4
cdr3_aa: CASSLAGQMNTEAFF
cdr3_nt: TGTGCCAGCAGCTTGGCAGGACAGATGAACACTGAAGCTTTCTTT

j_call: TRBJ2-1
d_call: TRBD2
clone_size: .
v_call: TRBV4-2
cdr3_aa: CASSQDMAGVPNEQFF
cdr3_nt: TGTGCCAGCAGCCAAGATATGGCGGGAGTGCCTAATGAGCAGTTCTTC

j_call: TRBJ1-2
d_call: .
clone_size: .
v_call: TRBV2
cdr3_aa: CASSISYGYTF
cdr3_nt: TGTGCCAGCAGCATCAGCTATGGCTACACCTTC

j_call: TRBJ1-1
d_call: .
clone_size: .
v_call: TRBV5-5
cdr3_aa: CASSLRTLNTEAFF
cdr3_nt: TGTGCCAGCAGCTTGCGGACCCTGAACACTGAAGCTTTCTTT

j_call: TRBJ2-5
d_call: TRBD1
clone_size: .
v_call: TRBV2
cdr3_aa: CASSWGQSQETQYF
cdr3_nt: TGTGCCAGCAGTTGGGGACAGTCCCAAGAGACCCAGTACTTC

j_call: TRBJ2-7
d_call: TRBD1
clone_size: .
v_call: TRBV27
cdr3_aa: CASSLYTGGWYEQYF
cdr3_nt: TGTGCCAGCAGTTTATATACAGGGGGCTGGTACGAGCAGTACTTC

j_call: TRBJ1-1
d_call: .
clone_size: .
v_call: TRBV5-3
cdr3_aa: CARRFWSAFF
cdr3_nt: TGTGCCAGAAGGTTTTGGTCGGCTTTCTTT

j_call: TRBJ1-6
d_call: TRBD1
clone_size: .
v_call: TRBV27
cdr3_aa: CASSPWTGAGSPLHF
cdr3_nt: TGTGCCAGCAGTCCCTGGACAGGGGCAGGGTCACCCCTCCACTTT

j_call: TRBJ1-5
d_call: TRBD1
clone_size: .
v_call: TRBV11-2
cdr3_aa: CASSLGTGGYQPQHF
cdr3_nt: TGTGCCAGCAGCCTAGGGACAGGGGGATATCAGCCCCAGCATTTT

j_call: TRBJ1-2
d_call: .
clone_size: .
v_call: TRBV20-1
cdr3_aa: CSVEGYYGYTF
cdr3_nt: TGCAGTGTGGAGGGATACTATGGCTACACCTTC

j_call: TRBJ2-3
d_call: .
clone_size: .
v_call: TRBV7-8
cdr3_aa: CASSFFGAQFTDTQYF
cdr3_nt: TGTGCCAGCAGCTTTTTTGGGGCCCAATTCACAGATACGCAGTATTTT

j_call: TRBJ1-2
d_call: .
clone_size: .
v_call: TRBV23-1
cdr3_aa: CASSRPSGPPPLNTF
cdr3_nt: TGCGCCAGCAGTCGGCCGAGCGGGCCCCCTCCATTGAACACCTTC

j_call: TRBJ2-5
d_call: .
clone_size: .
v_call: TRBV7-2
cdr3_aa: CASSWGVVETQYF
cdr3_nt: TGTGCCAGCAGCTGGGGGGTTGTGGAGACCCAGTACTTC

j_call: TRBJ2-4
d_call: .
clone_size: once
v_call: TRBV21-1
cdr3_aa: CASSPVGPPLAKNIQYF
cdr3_nt: TGTGCCAGCAGCCCTGTGGGGCCACCGCTAGCCAAAAACATTCAGTACTTC

j_call: TRBJ2-2
d_call: TRBD2
clone_size: .
v_call: TRBV27
cdr3_aa: CASTVGIPTSATPGELFF
cdr3_nt: TGTGCCAGCACCGTCGGTATCCCCACTAGCGCGACCCCCGGGGAGCTGTTTTTT

j_call: TRBJ2-7
d_call: TRBD1
clone_size: .
v_call: TRBV7-2
cdr3_aa: CASSLLQGNEQYF
cdr3_nt: TGTGCCAGCAGCTTATTACAGGGGAACGAGCAGTACTTC

j_call: TRBJ2-1
d_call: .
clone_size: .
v_call: TRBV7-9
cdr3_aa: CASNLWSSSYNEQFF
cdr3_nt: TGTGCCAGCAACCTATGGAGTAGCTCCTACAATGAGCAGTTCTTC

j_call: TRBJ2-1
d_call: .
clone_size: .
v_call: TRBV10-3
cdr3_aa: CAIGGGSYNEQFF
cdr3_nt: TGTGCCATCGGGGGTGGCTCCTACAATGAGCAGTTCTTC

j_call: TRBJ1-5
d_call: .
clone_size: .
v_call: TRBV4-1
cdr3_aa: CASSQDYPFFWGTQHF
cdr3_nt: TGCGCCAGCAGCCAAGATTATCCCTTCTTCTGGGGGACCCAGCATTTT

j_call: TRBJ2-1
d_call: .
clone_size: .
v_call: TRBV6-1
cdr3_aa: CASSEYPKAGPYNEQFF
cdr3_nt: TGTGCCAGCAGTGAATACCCTAAGGCGGGCCCCTACAATGAGCAGTTCTTC

j_call: TRBJ2-1
d_call: TRBD2
clone_size: .
v_call: TRBV15
cdr3_aa: CATSITRTSGSEQFF
cdr3_nt: TGTGCCACCAGCATCACAAGGACTAGCGGGAGTGAGCAGTTCTTC

j_call: TRBJ2-5
d_call: .
clone_size: .
v_call: TRBV5-1
cdr3_aa: CASSLWTGRGQETQYF
cdr3_nt: TGCGCCAGCAGCTTGTGGACCGGACGAGGACAAGAGACCCAGTACTTC

j_call: TRBJ2-4
d_call: TRBD1
clone_size: .
v_call: TRBV6-6
cdr3_aa: CASSQKGQGKNIQYF
cdr3_nt: TGTGCCAGCAGTCAGAAGGGACAGGGGAAAAACATTCAGTACTTC

j_call: TRBJ2-7
d_call: .
clone_size: .
v_call: TRBV5-1
cdr3_aa: CASSLAGAGVPYEQYF
cdr3_nt: TGCGCCAGCAGCTTGGCTGGGGCAGGTGTACCCTACGAGCAGTACTTC

j_call: TRBJ1-1
d_call: .
clone_size: .
v_call: TRBV5-1
cdr3_aa: CASSFREAWDTEAFF
cdr3_nt: TGCGCCAGCAGCTTCAGGGAGGCCTGGGACACTGAAGCTTTCTTT

j_call: TRBJ2-2
d_call: TRBD1
clone_size: .
v_call: TRBV19
cdr3_aa: CASSIVRQGRTGELFF
cdr3_nt: TGTGCCAGCAGTATAGTAAGACAGGGACGGACCGGGGAGCTGTTTTTT

j_call: TRBJ2-1
d_call: .
clone_size: .
v_call: TRBV18
cdr3_aa: CASSLDISIDNEQFF
cdr3_nt: TGTGCCAGCTCACTGGATATTAGCATTGACAATGAGCAGTTCTTC

j_call: TRBJ2-1
d_call: TRBD2
clone_size: .
v_call: TRBV6-6
cdr3_aa: CASKAGLAGDNEQFF
cdr3_nt: TGTGCCAGCAAGGCGGGACTAGCGGGTGACAATGAGCAGTTCTTC

j_call: TRBJ2-1
d_call: TRBD2
clone_size: .
v_call: TRBV2
cdr3_aa: CASSNRLARLYNEQFF
cdr3_nt: TGTGCCAGCAGTAACAGACTAGCGAGACTTTACAATGAGCAGTTCTTC

j_call: TRBJ1-1
d_call: .
clone_size: .
v_call: TRBV6-1
cdr3_aa: CASSEKTGNKNTEAFF
cdr3_nt: TGTGCCAGCAGTGAGAAGACTGGGAATAAGAACACTGAAGCTTTCTTT

j_call: TRBJ2-1
d_call: TRBD1
clone_size: .
v_call: TRBV29-1
cdr3_aa: CSVVGQDSYNEQFF
cdr3_nt: TGCAGCGTTGTTGGACAGGACTCCTACAATGAGCAGTTCTTC

j_call: TRBJ2-7
d_call: TRBD1
clone_size: .
v_call: TRBV6-6
cdr3_aa: CASSYSKQGLPYEQYF
cdr3_nt: TGTGCCAGCAGTTACTCGAAACAGGGGCTACCCTACGAGCAGTACTTC

j_call: TRBJ2-1
d_call: .
clone_size: .
v_call: TRBV4-3
cdr3_aa: CASSLDESSYNEQFF
cdr3_nt: TGCGCCAGCAGCCTGGACGAGAGCTCCTACAATGAGCAGTTCTTC

j_call: TRBJ2-3
d_call: .
clone_size: .
v_call: TRBV9
cdr3_aa: CASSPSFTDTQYF
cdr3_nt: TGTGCCAGCAGCCCAAGTTTCACAGATACGCAGTATTTT

j_call: TRBJ1-4
d_call: .
clone_size: .
v_call: TRBV27
cdr3_aa: CASSLRPATNEKLFF
cdr3_nt: TGTGCCAGCAGTTTACGGCCGGCAACTAATGAAAAACTGTTTTTT

j_call: TRBJ2-3
d_call: TRBD1
clone_size: .
v_call: TRBV5-4
cdr3_aa: CASSRPTGGSTDTQYF
cdr3_nt: TGTGCCAGCAGCCGACCTACAGGGGGGAGCACAGATACGCAGTATTTT

j_call: TRBJ1-6
d_call: .
clone_size: few
v_call: TRBV21-1
cdr3_aa: CASSLQGRDNSPLHF
cdr3_nt: TGTGCCAGCAGCCTACAGGGGCGGGATAATTCACCCCTCCACTTT

j_call: TRBJ1-2
d_call: .
clone_size: .
v_call: TRBV9
cdr3_aa: CASSPVLANYGYTF
cdr3_nt: TGTGCCAGCAGCCCCGTTCTAGCTAACTATGGCTACACCTTC

j_call: TRBJ2-1
d_call: TRBD2
clone_size: .
v_call: TRBV29-1
cdr3_aa: CSVGGGDLNEQFF
cdr3_nt: TGCAGCGTTGGGGGAGGGGATCTCAATGAGCAGTTCTTC

j_call: TRBJ1-2
d_call: .
clone_size: .
v_call: TRBV5-4
cdr3_aa: CASSFGGGRNGYTF
cdr3_nt: TGTGCCAGCAGCTTCGGGGGTGGACGGAATGGCTACACCTTC

j_call: TRBJ2-7
d_call: .
clone_size: .
v_call: TRBV10-3
cdr3_aa: CAISVQGFHEQYF
cdr3_nt: TGTGCCATCAGTGTACAGGGTTTCCACGAGCAGTACTTC

j_call: TRBJ2-5
d_call: .
clone_size: .
v_call: TRBV1
cdr3_aa: CTSSQESRGGRRETQYF
cdr3_nt: TGCACCAGCAGCCAAGAAAGTCGTGGAGGGAGGCGAGAGACCCAGTACTTC

j_call: TRBJ2-2
d_call: TRBD1
clone_size: .
v_call: TRBV5-4
cdr3_aa: CASSQDRGNPGELFF
cdr3_nt: TGTGCCAGCAGCCAGGACAGGGGCAATCCCGGGGAGCTGTTTTTT